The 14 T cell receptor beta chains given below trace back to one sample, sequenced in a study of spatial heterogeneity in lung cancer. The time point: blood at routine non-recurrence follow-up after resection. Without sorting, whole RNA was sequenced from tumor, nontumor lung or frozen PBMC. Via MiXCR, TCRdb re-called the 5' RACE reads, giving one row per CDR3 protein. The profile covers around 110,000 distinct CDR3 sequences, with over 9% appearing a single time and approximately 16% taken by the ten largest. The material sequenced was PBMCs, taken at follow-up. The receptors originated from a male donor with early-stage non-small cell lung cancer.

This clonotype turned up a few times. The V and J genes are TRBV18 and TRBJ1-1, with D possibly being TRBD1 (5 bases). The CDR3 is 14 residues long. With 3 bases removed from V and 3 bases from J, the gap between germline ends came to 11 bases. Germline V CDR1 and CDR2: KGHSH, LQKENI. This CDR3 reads CASSPSRGDTEAFF. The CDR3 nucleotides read TGTGCCAGCTCACCGTCAAGGGGTGACACTGAAGCTTTCTTT.

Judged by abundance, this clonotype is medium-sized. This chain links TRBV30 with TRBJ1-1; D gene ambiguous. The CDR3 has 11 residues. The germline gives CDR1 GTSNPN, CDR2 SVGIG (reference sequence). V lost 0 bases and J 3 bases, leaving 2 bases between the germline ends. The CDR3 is CAWSVYTEAFF. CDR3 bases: TGTGCCTGGAGTGTATACACTGAAGCTTTCTTT. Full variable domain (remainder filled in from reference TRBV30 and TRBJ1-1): SQTIHQWPATLVQPVGSPLSLECTVEGTSNPNLYWYRQAAGRGLQLLFYSVGIGQISSEVPQNLSASRPQDRQFILSSKKLLLSDSGFYLCAWSVYTEAFFGQGTRLTVV.

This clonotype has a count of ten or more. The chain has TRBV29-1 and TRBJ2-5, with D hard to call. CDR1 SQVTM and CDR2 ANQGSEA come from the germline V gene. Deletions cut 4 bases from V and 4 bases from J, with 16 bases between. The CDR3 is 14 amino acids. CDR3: CSVVGPTMGETQYF. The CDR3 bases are TGCAGCGTTGTAGGACCGACCATGGGAGAGACCCAGTACTTC.

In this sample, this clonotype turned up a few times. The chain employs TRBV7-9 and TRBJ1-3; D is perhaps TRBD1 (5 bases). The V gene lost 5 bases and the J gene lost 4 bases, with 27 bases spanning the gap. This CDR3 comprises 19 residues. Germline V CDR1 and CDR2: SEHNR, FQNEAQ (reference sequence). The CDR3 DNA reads TGTGCCAGCAGCCATTTACGACAGCAAGCTCGAGTCTCAGGAAACACCATATATTTT. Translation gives CASSHLRQQARVSGNTIYF.

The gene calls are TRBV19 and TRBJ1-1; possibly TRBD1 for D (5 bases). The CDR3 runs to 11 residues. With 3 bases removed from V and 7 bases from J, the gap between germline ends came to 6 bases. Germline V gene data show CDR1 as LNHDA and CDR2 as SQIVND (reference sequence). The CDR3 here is CASSIDSEAFF. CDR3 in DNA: TGTGCCAGTAGTATCGACAGTGAAGCTTTCTTT. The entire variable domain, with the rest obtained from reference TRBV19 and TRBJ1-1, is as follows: DGGITQSPKYLFRKEGQNVTLSCEQNLNHDAMYWYRQDPGQGLRLIYYSQIVNDFQKGDIAEGYSVSREKKESFPLTVTSAQKNPTAFYLCASSIDSEAFFGQGTRLTVV.

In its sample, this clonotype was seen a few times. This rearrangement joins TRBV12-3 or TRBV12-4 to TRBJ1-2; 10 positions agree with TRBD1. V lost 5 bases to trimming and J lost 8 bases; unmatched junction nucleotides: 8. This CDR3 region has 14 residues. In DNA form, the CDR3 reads TGTGCCAGCAGTGCCGACAGGGGGCTTAGAGGCTACACCTTC. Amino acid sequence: CASSADRGLRGYTF.

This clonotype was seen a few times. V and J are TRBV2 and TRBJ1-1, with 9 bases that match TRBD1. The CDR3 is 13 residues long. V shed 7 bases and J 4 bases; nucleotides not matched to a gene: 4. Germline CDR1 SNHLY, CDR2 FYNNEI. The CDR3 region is CASTGTGPTEAFF. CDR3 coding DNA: TGTGCCAGCACCGGGACAGGGCCCACTGAAGCTTTCTTT.

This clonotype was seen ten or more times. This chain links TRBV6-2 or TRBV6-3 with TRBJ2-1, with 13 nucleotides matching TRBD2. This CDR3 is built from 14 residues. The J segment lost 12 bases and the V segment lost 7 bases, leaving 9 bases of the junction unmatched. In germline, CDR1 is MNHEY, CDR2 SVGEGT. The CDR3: CASTPALAGGRQFF. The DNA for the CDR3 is TGTGCCAGCACCCCGGCACTAGCGGGGGGGCGGCAGTTCTTC.

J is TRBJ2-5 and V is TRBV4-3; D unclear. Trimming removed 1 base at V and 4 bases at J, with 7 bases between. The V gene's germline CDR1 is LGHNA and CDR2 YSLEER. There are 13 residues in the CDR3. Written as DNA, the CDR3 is TGCGCCAGCAGCCAAGGCCGGCGAGAGACCCAGTACTTC. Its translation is CASSQGRRETQYF.

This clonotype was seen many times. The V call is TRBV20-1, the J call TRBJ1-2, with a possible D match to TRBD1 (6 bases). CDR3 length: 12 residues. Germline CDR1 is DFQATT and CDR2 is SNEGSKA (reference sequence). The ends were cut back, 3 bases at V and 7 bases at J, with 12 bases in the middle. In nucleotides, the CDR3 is TGCAGTGCTAGGGTACAGGGAGGTGGCTACACCTTC. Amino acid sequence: CSARVQGGGYTF.

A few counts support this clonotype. The chain's CDR3 is CASSLGQHGSAFF. The CDR3 DNA follows: TGCGCCAGCAGCTTGGGACAGCACGGGTCGGCTTTCTTT. The chain has TRBV5-1 and TRBJ1-1; perhaps TRBD1 as D (5 bases). The CDR3 extends over 13 amino acids. V was trimmed by 0 bases and J by 11 bases, leaving 14 bases between them. The V gene's germline CDR1 is SGHRS and CDR2 YFSETQ.

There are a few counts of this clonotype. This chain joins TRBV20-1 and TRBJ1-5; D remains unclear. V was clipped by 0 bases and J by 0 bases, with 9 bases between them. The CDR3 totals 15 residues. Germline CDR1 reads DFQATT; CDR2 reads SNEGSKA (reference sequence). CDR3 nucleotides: TGCAGTGCTAGAGACCCACTTTCTAGCAATCAGCCCCAGCATTTT. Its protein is CSARDPLSSNQPQHF.

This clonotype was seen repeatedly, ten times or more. CDR3 residues: CSVSSGPSTDTQYF. The CDR3 bases are TGCAGCGTCTCAAGCGGGCCCAGCACAGATACGCAGTATTTT. The chain couples TRBV29-1 to TRBJ2-3, with D perhaps TRBD2 (6 bases). CDR1 is SQVTM and CDR2 is ANQGSEA in the germline V gene. The length of the CDR3 is 14 residues. V dropped 6 bases and J dropped 0 bases, with 13 bases sitting between them.

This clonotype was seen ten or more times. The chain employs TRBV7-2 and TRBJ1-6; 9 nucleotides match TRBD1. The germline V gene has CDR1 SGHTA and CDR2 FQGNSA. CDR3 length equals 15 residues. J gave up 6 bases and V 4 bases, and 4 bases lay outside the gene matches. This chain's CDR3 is CASSSTGQGNSPLHF. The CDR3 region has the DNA TGTGCCAGCAGCTCAACGGGACAGGGTAATTCACCCCTCCACTTT.